This note documents a single T cell receptor (beta chain) sequence. The table came from immunoSEQ multiplex PCR; TCRdb's copy has only in-frame clones and leaves some out. This repertoire shows around 130,000 clones, under 90% found once; its top ten account for around 3.3%. This entry belongs to a study of cytotoxic CD8 clonotypes in ibrutinib-treated CLL. There are 15 residues in the CDR3. In germline, CDR1 is MNHEY, CDR2 SVGAGI. Trimming cost V 7 bases and J 10 bases; bases outside gene matches: 15. This receptor was obtained from a human donor with chronic lymphocytic leukemia. V is TRBV6-5 and J is TRBJ1-5, with 8 nucleotides matching TRBD1. Sequenced material: PBMCs, taken after 24 months of ibrutinib treatment. The CDR3 region has the DNA TGTGCCAGCACCAAAAGGGCGACAGGGGTTGGTCCCCAGCATTTT. Its translation: CASTKRATGVGPQHF.